This T cell receptor beta chain was profiled in a study of T cells in localized non-small cell lung cancer. Study-wide results and caveats: The appearance of a median roughly 56 of the top 100 tumor clones was seen in adjacent lung.

TCRdb's copy holds only in-frame clones and misses some; the assay was immunoSEQ multiplex PCR. The data show just over 15,000 clones, around 87% seen once. Points on this clone: Its matching antigen is unknown.

Germline V gives CDR1 SEHNR, CDR2 FQNEAQ (reference sequence). The CDR3 is made up of 16 amino acids. V was pared by 5 bases and J by 0 bases, with 14 bases between. The source of this sequence is a male donor older than 55 with stage II lung adenocarcinoma. The chain links TRBV7-9 to TRBJ2-1; possibly TRBD1 for D (6 bases). The specimen comprised peripheral blood mononuclear cells, sampled before any cancer treatment. The CDR3: CASSRQGPGSYNEQFF. In DNA form, the CDR3 reads TGTGCCAGCAGCCGGCAGGGGCCCGGCTCCTACAATGAGCAGTTCTTC.